These 32 T cell receptor beta chains share one sample of origin, sequenced in a study of blood T cell repertoires in COVID-19. Sequenced by immunoSEQ multiplex PCR; TCRdb stores in-frame clones only, minus some. Here the sample spans some 300,000 clones, approximately 90% being singletons. Sequencing used peripheral blood. These receptors all stem from a woman younger than 45 who had recovered from COVID-19.

The chain links TRBV9 to TRBJ2-1, with 7 bases fitting TRBD2. Germline V gives CDR1 SGDLS, CDR2 YYNGEE. J gave up 1 base and V 0 bases, and 1 base lay outside the gene matches. The CDR3 loop spans 15 amino acids. The CDR3 coding sequence is TGTGCCAGCAGCGTAGACGGGGGGTCCTACAATGAGCAGTTCTTC. The encoded protein is CASSVDGGSYNEQFF.

The genes are TRBV28 and TRBJ1-5, with a weak D call TRBD1 (5 bases). V shed 6 bases and J shed 7 bases, with 19 bases lying between them. CDR3 length equals 15 residues. CDR1 and CDR2 from the germline V gene are MDHEN and SYDVKM. The CDR3 protein is CASRGGGGAPQPQHF. CDR3 nucleotides: TGTGCCAGCAGGGGCGGAGGAGGGGCTCCACAGCCCCAGCATTTT.

The chain employs TRBV30 and TRBJ1-4; no definite D call. The CDR3 is 16 amino acids. The V end was cut by 0 bases, the J end by 7 bases, with 18 bases between. Germline assignment: CDR1 GTSNPN and CDR2 SVGIG (reference sequence). In nucleotides, the CDR3 is TGTGCCTGGAGTGTACACCGGGGATCACAAGGTGAAAAACTGTTTTTT. Protein: CAWSVHRGSQGEKLFF.

The chain couples TRBV6-2 or TRBV6-3 to TRBJ1-2; 8 bases map to TRBD1. The CDR3 sequence is 18 residues long. CDR1 is MNHEY and CDR2 is SVGEGT in the germline V gene. V trimming: 0 bases; J trimming: 0 bases; junction bases outside the gene matches: 9. CDR3 protein: CASSYSRTGNLPNYGYTF. The CDR3 bases are TGTGCCAGCAGTTACTCGCGGACAGGGAATCTTCCTAACTATGGCTACACCTTC.

The chain links TRBV5-1 to TRBJ1-1, with 8 bases aligning to TRBD1. V was pared by 0 bases and J by 6 bases, with 10 bases of the junction left unmatched. Germline CDR1 is SGHRS and CDR2 is YFSETQ. This CDR3 has 16 amino acids. Here the CDR3 reads CASSLAGTGGRAEAFF. The CDR3 region has the DNA TGCGCCAGCAGCTTGGCTGGGACAGGAGGTAGAGCTGAAGCTTTCTTT. Drawing the rest from reference TRBV5-1 and TRBJ1-1, the complete variable domain is KAGVTQTPRYLIKTRGQQVTLSCSPISGHRSVSWYQQTPGQGLQFLFEYFSETQRNKGNFPGRFSGRQFSNSRSEMNVSTLELGDSALYLCASSLAGTGGRAEAFFGQGTRLTVV.

The chain recombines TRBV3-1 (or the pseudogene TRBV3-2) with TRBJ1-4; D gene unclear. Germline CDR1 and CDR2: LGHDT and YNNKEL (reference sequence). This CDR3 spans 15 amino acids. With 2 bases removed from V and 6 bases from J, the gap between germline ends came to 13 bases. CDR3 DNA: TGTGCCAGCAGCCAAACGTACAATATCGATGAAAAACTGTTTTTT. Translating it yields CASSQTYNIDEKLFF.

The rearrangement links TRBV5-4 to TRBJ2-3; 8 bases line up with TRBD2. Germline V CDR1 and CDR2: SGHNT, YYREEE (reference sequence). CDR3 length: 15 residues. J lost 0 bases, V lost 3 bases, and 3 bases had no gene match. The CDR3 nucleotides are TGTGCCAGCAGCTCCGGCGGGGGGAGCACAGATACGCAGTATTTT. This translates into CASSSGGGSTDTQYF.

CDR3 nucleotide sequence: TGTGCCAGCAGAACGACAGGGTCTGGGGCCAACGTCCTGACTTTC. Its translation is CASRTTGSGANVLTF. The chain uses TRBV28 and TRBJ2-6; 7 bases match TRBD1. Germline trimming cut 6 bases from V and 1 base from J; bases unmatched to any gene: 3. The CDR3 runs 15 residues. The germline V gene encodes CDR1 MDHEN and CDR2 SYDVKM.

The J gene is TRBJ1-3, the V gene TRBV7-9, with a tentative D call TRBD1 (5 bases). Germline lookup yields CDR1 SEHNR and CDR2 FQNEAQ (reference sequence). Trimming pared 4 bases from V and 2 bases from J, leaving 12 bases between. There are 15 residues in the CDR3. The chain's CDR3 is CASSYGAGAGNTIYF. The CDR3 nucleotides read TGTGCCAGCAGCTACGGAGCGGGGGCTGGAAACACCATATATTTT.

Concerning this clone: Other nucleotide sequences from this sample produce the same CDR3. The CDR3 DNA follows: TGTGCCAGCAGCTCGCGGGAGACCCAGTACTTC. Translation: CASSSRETQYF. The V and J genes are TRBV11-2 and TRBJ2-5; D is uncertain. This CDR3 spans 11 amino acids. CDR1 is SGHAT and CDR2 is FQNNGV in the germline V gene. The germline V and J ends were trimmed by 4 bases and 5 bases, with 5 bases remaining between them.

The chain employs TRBV18 and TRBJ1-4, with 8 bases fitting TRBD1. The CDR3 is made up of 15 amino acids. Germline V gene sequence: CDR1 KGHSH, CDR2 LQKENI. J lost 7 bases, V lost 3 bases, and 7 bases had no gene match. The CDR3 coding sequence is TGTGCCAGCTCACCGCCAGGGGGCGAGCGTGAAAAACTGTTTTTT. Its protein is CASSPPGGEREKLFF.

This clone was seen once. The genes are TRBV19 and TRBJ1-5; tentative D call: TRBD1 (6 bases). The germline gives CDR1 LNHDA, CDR2 SQIVND (reference sequence). Trimming pared 1 base from V and 7 bases from J, leaving 17 bases between. The CDR3 contains 16 residues. This CDR3 reads CASSIGGQFPPQPQHF. CDR3 sequence (DNA): TGTGCCAGTAGTATAGGTGGACAGTTCCCTCCCCAGCCCCAGCATTTT. Complete variable domain (other parts from reference TRBV19 and TRBJ1-5): DGGITQSPKYLFRKEGQNVTLSCEQNLNHDAMYWYRQDPGQGLRLIYYSQIVNDFQKGDIAEGYSVSREKKESFPLTVTSAQKNPTAFYLCASSIGGQFPPQPQHFGDGTRLSIL.

This sequence joins TRBV6-2 or TRBV6-3 and TRBJ2-5; a weak D match, TRBD1 (6 bases). V was pared by 2 bases and J by 2 bases, with 12 bases between. This CDR3 is built from 15 residues. CDR1 and CDR2 (germline): MNHEY, SVGEGT. The CDR3 nucleotides read TGTGCCAGCAGTTACGGATGGACAGAACAAGAGACCCAGTACTTC. It yields the protein CASSYGWTEQETQYF.

The chain combines TRBV19 with TRBJ1-1; the match to TRBD1 covers 8 bases. Germline trimming cut 5 bases from V and 0 bases from J; bases unmatched to any gene: 11. Germline-derived CDR1 and CDR2 are LNHDA and SQIVND (reference sequence). The CDR3 has 17 amino acids. The CDR3 reads CASSAFQGANLNTEAFF. The CDR3 nucleotides are TGTGCCAGTAGTGCCTTCCAGGGGGCTAACTTGAACACTGAAGCTTTCTTT.

In its sample, this clone was seen once. The V call is TRBV27, the J call TRBJ2-7; TRBD1 matches 9 bases. The CDR3 is 15 amino acids. CDR1 is MNHEY, CDR2 SMNVEV, per germline (reference sequence). V gave up 5 bases and J gave up 4 bases; unmatched junction bases: 9. This chain's CDR3 is CASSTTGTGLYEQYF. CDR3 nucleotides: TGTGCCAGCAGTACGACCGGGACAGGGTTGTACGAGCAGTACTTC.

The CDR3: CASSEQGENTGELFF. The CDR3, as DNA: TGTGCCAGCAGTGAGCAGGGGGAGAACACCGGGGAGCTGTTTTTT. The chain has TRBV2 and TRBJ2-2; 7 bases match TRBD1. The V gene end was trimmed by 3 bases and the J gene end by 1 base; junction bases not matched to a gene: 2. This CDR3 has 15 amino acids. Germline CDR1 and CDR2: SNHLY and FYNNEI. The full variable domain, with the rest looked up from reference TRBV2 and TRBJ2-2, is EPEVTQTPSHQVTQMGQEVILRCVPISNHLYFYWYRQILGQKVEFLVSFYNNEISEKSEIFDDQFSVERPDGSNFTLKIRSTKLEDSAMYFCASSEQGENTGELFFGEGSRLTVL.

This clone was counted many times. V is TRBV5-5 and J is TRBJ1-6, with D uncertain. Germline CDR1 SGHKS, CDR2 YYEKEE (reference sequence). The length of the CDR3 is 18 residues. Trimming cost V 0 bases and J 0 bases, with 13 bases left between them. The CDR3 coding sequence is TGTGCCAGCAGCTTGGCCAGTTCACGGAGCTCCTATAATTCACCCCTCCACTTT. Amino acid sequence: CASSLASSRSSYNSPLHF.

The gene calls are TRBV9 and TRBJ2-3; TRBD2 aligns across 10 bases. CDR1 SGDLS and CDR2 YYNGEE come from the germline V gene. CDR3 length: 14 residues. V shed 5 bases and J 5 bases; nucleotides not matched to a gene: 5. The CDR3 nucleotides read TGTGCCAGCAGTAGCGGGGGGCGGGTAGATACGCAGTATTTT. Translation gives CASSSGGRVDTQYF.

This chain joins TRBV28 and TRBJ1-4; no clear D. This CDR3 is built from 14 residues. Trimming took off 5 bases at V and 0 bases at J, with 7 bases between the two ends. Germline-derived CDR1 and CDR2 are MDHEN and SYDVKM. CDR3 sequence (DNA): TGTGCCAGCAGTCCTCCAGCAACTAATGAAAAACTGTTTTTT. It translates to CASSPPATNEKLFF.

J is TRBJ2-4 and V is TRBV9; TRBD1 might be the D (7 bases). CDR3 length: 15 amino acids. Between the trimmed V and J ends, which lost 4 bases and 0 bases, there was a span of 11 bases. Germline CDR1 SGDLS, CDR2 YYNGEE. The CDR3 DNA reads as TGTGCCAGCAGCCCAGGGGGGCTAGCCAAAAACATTCAGTACTTC. This translates into CASSPGGLAKNIQYF. Full variable domain (remainder filled in from reference TRBV9 and TRBJ2-4): DSGVTQTPKHLITATGQRVTLRCSPRSGDLSVYWYQQSLDQGLQFLIQYYNGEERAKGNILERFSAQQFPDLHSELNLSSLELGDSALYFCASSPGGLAKNIQYFGAGTRLSVL.

This chain joins TRBV15 and TRBJ2-5, with TRBD2 matching 9 bases. Trimming removed 2 bases from V and 0 bases from J; junction bases left unmatched: 13. This CDR3 has 19 residues. Looked up from germline, CDR1 is LNHNV and CDR2 is YYDKDF (reference sequence). CDR3 sequence: CATSRPSNLLAGDQETQYF. The CDR3, as DNA: TGTGCCACCAGCAGACCAAGTAACCTCTTAGCGGGGGACCAAGAGACCCAGTACTTC.

The CDR3 DNA reads TGTGCCAGCAGCAAAGTGGTGAAGATAGACACCGGGGAGCTGTTTTTT. It is translated as CASSKVVKIDTGELFF. The chain is built from TRBV21-1 and TRBJ2-2; whether TRBD2, the table's D call, matches the DNA was not checked. TRBV21-1 constitutes a pseudogene. This CDR3 is built from 16 residues.

This CDR3 is CASSEGGGEAFF. The CDR3 DNA reads TGTGCCAGCAGTGAAGGGGGGGGAGAAGCTTTCTTT. V is TRBV6-1 and J is TRBJ1-1; D may be TRBD1 (5 bases). V gave up 1 base and J gave up 8 bases, with 8 bases separating them. Germline lookup yields CDR1 MNHNS and CDR2 SASEGT. The CDR3 contains 12 residues.

The V call is TRBV4-3, the J call TRBJ2-1; the D is unclear. The CDR3 runs 15 residues. Germline V gene sequence: CDR1 LGHNA, CDR2 YSLEER. V shed 1 base and J shed 2 bases, with 9 bases lying between them. CDR3 protein: CASSQGVSPYNEQFF. The CDR3 DNA follows: TGCGCCAGCAGCCAAGGGGTTAGCCCCTACAATGAGCAGTTCTTC.

V and J are TRBV28 and TRBJ1-5; the match to TRBD1 covers 8 bases. The CDR3 extends over 14 amino acids. Germline V gene lookup returns CDR1 MDHEN and CDR2 SYDVKM. J gave up 6 bases and V 3 bases, and 4 bases lay outside the gene matches. CDR3 sequence: CASSLAGGSQPQHF. The CDR3 DNA sequence: TGTGCCAGCAGTTTGGCAGGGGGCAGTCAGCCCCAGCATTTT.

The chain combines TRBV5-1 with TRBJ1-5, with D unresolved. V lost 4 bases, J lost 5 bases, and 22 bases lay in between. This CDR3 is 17 amino acids long. Per germline, CDR1 SGHRS and CDR2 YFSETQ. CDR3 amino acids: CASSRRTKYRAHQPQHF. In DNA, the CDR3 is TGCGCCAGCAGCCGCAGAACCAAATACAGAGCCCATCAGCCCCAGCATTTT.

The chain couples TRBV19 to TRBJ2-1; D uncertain. The CDR3 runs 14 residues. The V end lost 7 bases, the J end lost 4 bases, and 14 bases lay between the germline ends. Germline V gives CDR1 LNHDA, CDR2 SQIVND (reference sequence). The CDR3: CASKPAGPYNEQFF. CDR3 bases: TGTGCCAGTAAACCCGCAGGCCCATACAATGAGCAGTTCTTC.

The chain carries TRBV30 and TRBJ2-6; tentative D call: TRBD1 (6 bases). Germline CDR1 GTSNPN, CDR2 SVGIG (reference sequence). CDR3 length: 15 amino acids. V lost 4 bases, J lost 1 base, and 11 bases lay in between. CDR3 loop: CAWIPRGSGANVLTF. The CDR3 region has the DNA TGTGCCTGGATTCCAAGGGGGTCTGGGGCCAACGTCCTGACTTTC.

The chain uses TRBV6-2 or TRBV6-3 and TRBJ1-5, with D possibly being TRBD1 (5 bases). Per the germline V gene, CDR1 is MNHEY and CDR2 is SVGEGT. This CDR3 region has 18 residues. Between the trimmed V and J ends, which lost 5 bases and 3 bases, there was a span of 23 bases. The CDR3 sequence is CASSNDLDGGSINQPQHF. For the CDR3, the DNA is TGTGCCAGCAGTAATGACCTCGATGGGGGGAGTATCAATCAGCCCCAGCATTTT.

This sequence joins TRBV27 and TRBJ1-1; 9 bases are a match to TRBD1. Trimming removed 4 bases from V and 4 bases from J; junction bases left unmatched: 10. The CDR3 has 16 amino acids. The germline CDR1 and CDR2 sequences are MNHEY and SMNVEV (reference sequence). CDR3 protein: CASSSRDRAIGTEAFF. The CDR3 DNA is TGTGCCAGCAGTTCTCGGGACAGGGCTATCGGCACTGAAGCTTTCTTT.

The V gene is TRBV4-3, the J gene TRBJ1-1; D gene uncertain. The CDR3 covers 13 residues. Germline CDR1 reads LGHNA; CDR2 reads YSLEER. V was clipped by 0 bases and J by 11 bases, with 13 bases between them. The CDR3 spells CASSQDREGNAFF. CDR3 DNA sequence: TGCGCCAGCAGCCAAGATCGGGAAGGGAATGCTTTCTTT.

J is TRBJ2-3 and V is TRBV27; D gene ambiguous. The CDR3 has 15 residues. Germline CDR1 is MNHEY and CDR2 is SMNVEV (reference sequence). V dropped 0 bases and J dropped 6 bases, with 13 bases sitting between them. In DNA form, the CDR3 reads TGTGCCAGCAGTTTATCGCCATTGATAGCCGATACGCAGTATTTT. Its protein product is CASSLSPLIADTQYF.